The present TCR beta chain was sequenced within a study of vaccination effects on CD4 cells after COVID-19. Study-level information: A median of 72 days separated the second dose and sampling. Study-level findings and limits: Just 1 of 255 vaccine-induced clones in healthy recipients was cross-reactive.

Antigen-specific CD4+ T cells were expanded with viral peptide pools in the ViraFEST assay before sequencing. Cells that had been cultured for approximately eleven days were the source of isolated CD4+ T cells. Everyone in the study got two shots of either the BNT162b2 or mRNA-1273 vaccine. Cultures of under 2.5 million PBMC per well contained around 11 IU/ml IL-2 plus 10 ug/ml peptides. The protocol was immunoSEQ multiplex PCR, while the TCRdb copy is restricted to in-frame clones and leaves out a portion. Here the sample spans roughly 63,000 clones, under 80% being singletons. The CDR3 is made up of 15 amino acids. CDR1 is KGHSH and CDR2 is LQKENI in the germline V gene. The V gene lost 3 bases and the J gene lost 5 bases, with 13 bases spanning the gap. With regard to this clone: Its antigen is as yet unknown.

V usage is TRBV18 and J usage is TRBJ2-2, with a weak D call TRBD1 (6 bases). The receptor was isolated from a human donor who received a COVID-19 vaccine. Specimen: CD4+ T cells from PBMCs cultured with HCoV-OC43 spike peptides, collected after COVID-19 vaccination. Subset indicated: HCoV-OC43 spike overlapping peptide pool stimulation. This chain's CDR3 is CASSPSPGTTGELFF. In nucleotides, the CDR3 is TGTGCCAGCTCACCCTCCCCCGGGACAACCGGGGAGCTGTTTTTT.